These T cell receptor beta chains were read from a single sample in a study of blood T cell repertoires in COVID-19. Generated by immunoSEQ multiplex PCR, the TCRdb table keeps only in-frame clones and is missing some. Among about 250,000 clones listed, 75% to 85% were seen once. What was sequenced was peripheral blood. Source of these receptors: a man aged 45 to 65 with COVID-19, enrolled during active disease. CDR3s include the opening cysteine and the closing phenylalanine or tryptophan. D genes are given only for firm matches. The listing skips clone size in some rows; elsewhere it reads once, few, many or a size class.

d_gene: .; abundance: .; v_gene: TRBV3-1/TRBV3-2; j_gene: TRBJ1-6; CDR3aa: CASSQRAPGSGSPLHF; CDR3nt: TGTGCCAGCAGCCAACGCGCGCCGGGAAGTGGCTCACCCCTCCACTTT
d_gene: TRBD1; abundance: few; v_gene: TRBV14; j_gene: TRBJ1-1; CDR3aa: CASSQAQGAPDTEAFF; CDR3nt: TGTGCCAGCAGCCAAGCGCAGGGGGCGCCTGACACTGAAGCTTTCTTT
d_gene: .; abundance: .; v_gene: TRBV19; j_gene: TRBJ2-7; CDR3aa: CASSIGGWLAPERSSYEQYF; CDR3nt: TGTGCCAGTAGTATAGGGGGTTGGCTAGCGCCAGAAAGGAGCTCCTACGAGCAGTACTTC
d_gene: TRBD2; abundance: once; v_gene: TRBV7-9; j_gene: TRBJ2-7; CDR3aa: CASSHPPGKLAVSYEQYF; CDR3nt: TGTGCCAGCAGCCACCCTCCCGGGAAACTAGCGGTCTCCTACGAGCAGTACTTC
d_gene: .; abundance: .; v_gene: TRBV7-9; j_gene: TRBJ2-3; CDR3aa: CASSLVSGSPDTQYF; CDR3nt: TGTGCCAGCAGCTTGGTGAGCGGATCCCCAGATACGCAGTATTTT
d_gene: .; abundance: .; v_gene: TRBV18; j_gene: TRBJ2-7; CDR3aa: CASSDYRTAYEQYF; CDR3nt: TGTGCCAGCTCAGACTATAGGACCGCCTACGAGCAGTACTTC
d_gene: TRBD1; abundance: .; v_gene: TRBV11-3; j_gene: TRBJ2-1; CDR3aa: CASSMTGGSYNEQFF; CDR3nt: TGTGCCAGCAGCATGACAGGGGGCTCCTACAATGAGCAGTTCTTC
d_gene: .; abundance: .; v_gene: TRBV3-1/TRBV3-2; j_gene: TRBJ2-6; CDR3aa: CASSQVGGNSGANVLTF; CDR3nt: TGTGCCAGCAGCCAAGTTGGAGGGAACTCTGGGGCCAACGTCCTGACTTTC
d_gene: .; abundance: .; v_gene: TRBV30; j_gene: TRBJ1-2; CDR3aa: CAWSPKPRGYGYTF; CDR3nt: TGTGCCTGGAGTCCAAAGCCCAGGGGTTATGGCTACACCTTC
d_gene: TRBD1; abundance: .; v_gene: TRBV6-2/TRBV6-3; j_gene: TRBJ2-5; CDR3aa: CASSSPGGHQETQYF; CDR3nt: TGTGCCAGCAGTAGCCCAGGGGGACACCAAGAGACCCAGTACTTC
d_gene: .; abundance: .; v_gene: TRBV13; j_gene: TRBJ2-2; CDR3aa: CASSVETETVTGELFF; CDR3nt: TGTGCCAGCAGTGTTGAGACAGAAACAGTCACCGGGGAGCTGTTTTTT
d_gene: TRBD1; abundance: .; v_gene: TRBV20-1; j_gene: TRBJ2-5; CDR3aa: CSASNPGTGEETQYF; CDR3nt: TGCAGTGCTAGTAACCCCGGGACAGGGGAAGAGACCCAGTACTTC
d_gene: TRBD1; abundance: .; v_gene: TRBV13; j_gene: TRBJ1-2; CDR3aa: CASSSDRVQPGYTF; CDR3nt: TGTGCCAGCAGCTCCGACAGGGTACAGCCTGGCTACACCTTC
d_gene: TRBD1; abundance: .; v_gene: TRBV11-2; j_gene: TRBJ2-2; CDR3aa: CASLLHQGATGELFF; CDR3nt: TGTGCCAGCTTACTACATCAGGGGGCAACCGGGGAGCTGTTTTTT
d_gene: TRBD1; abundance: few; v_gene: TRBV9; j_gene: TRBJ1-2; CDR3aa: CASSVGGGAFGYTF; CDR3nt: TGTGCCAGCAGCGTAGGAGGGGGCGCCTTCGGCTACACCTTC
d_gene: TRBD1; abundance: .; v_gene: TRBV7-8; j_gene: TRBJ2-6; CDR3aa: CASSNRQGAGGANVLTF; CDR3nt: TGTGCCAGCAGCAACCGACAGGGGGCAGGTGGGGCCAACGTCCTGACTTTC
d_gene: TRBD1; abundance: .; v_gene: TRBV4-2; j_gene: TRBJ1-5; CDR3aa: CASSQLTGVQPQHF; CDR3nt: TGTGCCAGCAGCCAACTGACAGGGGTTCAGCCCCAGCATTTT
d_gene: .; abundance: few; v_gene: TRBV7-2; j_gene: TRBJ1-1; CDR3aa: CASSKTTGEAFF; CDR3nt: TGTGCCAGCAGTAAAACAACAGGTGAAGCTTTCTTT
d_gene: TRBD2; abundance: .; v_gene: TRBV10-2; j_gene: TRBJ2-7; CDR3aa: CASSILAGGGHEQYF; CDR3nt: TGCGCCAGCAGTATACTAGCGGGGGGGGGCCACGAGCAGTACTTC
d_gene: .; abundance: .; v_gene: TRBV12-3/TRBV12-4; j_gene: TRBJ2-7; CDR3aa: CASSRDSGYEQYF; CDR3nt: TGTGCCAGCAGCCGGGATTCAGGCTACGAGCAGTACTTC
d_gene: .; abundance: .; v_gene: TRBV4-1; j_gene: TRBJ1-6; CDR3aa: CASSQGEGLNSPLHF; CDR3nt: TGCGCCAGCAGCCAAGGTGAGGGATTGAATTCACCCCTCCACTTT
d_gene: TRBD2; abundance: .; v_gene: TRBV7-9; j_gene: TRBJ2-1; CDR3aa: CASSLAGAHEQFF; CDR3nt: TGTGCCAGTAGCCTAGCGGGGGCCCATGAGCAGTTCTTC
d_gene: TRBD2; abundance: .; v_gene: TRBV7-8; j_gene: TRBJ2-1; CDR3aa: CASSLFSGGNNEQFF; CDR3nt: TGTGCCAGCAGCTTATTTAGCGGGGGGAACAATGAGCAGTTCTTC
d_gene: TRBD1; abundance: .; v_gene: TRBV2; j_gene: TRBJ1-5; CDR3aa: CASSYRGGNQPQHF; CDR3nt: TGTGCCAGCAGTTACAGGGGAGGCAATCAGCCCCAGCATTTT